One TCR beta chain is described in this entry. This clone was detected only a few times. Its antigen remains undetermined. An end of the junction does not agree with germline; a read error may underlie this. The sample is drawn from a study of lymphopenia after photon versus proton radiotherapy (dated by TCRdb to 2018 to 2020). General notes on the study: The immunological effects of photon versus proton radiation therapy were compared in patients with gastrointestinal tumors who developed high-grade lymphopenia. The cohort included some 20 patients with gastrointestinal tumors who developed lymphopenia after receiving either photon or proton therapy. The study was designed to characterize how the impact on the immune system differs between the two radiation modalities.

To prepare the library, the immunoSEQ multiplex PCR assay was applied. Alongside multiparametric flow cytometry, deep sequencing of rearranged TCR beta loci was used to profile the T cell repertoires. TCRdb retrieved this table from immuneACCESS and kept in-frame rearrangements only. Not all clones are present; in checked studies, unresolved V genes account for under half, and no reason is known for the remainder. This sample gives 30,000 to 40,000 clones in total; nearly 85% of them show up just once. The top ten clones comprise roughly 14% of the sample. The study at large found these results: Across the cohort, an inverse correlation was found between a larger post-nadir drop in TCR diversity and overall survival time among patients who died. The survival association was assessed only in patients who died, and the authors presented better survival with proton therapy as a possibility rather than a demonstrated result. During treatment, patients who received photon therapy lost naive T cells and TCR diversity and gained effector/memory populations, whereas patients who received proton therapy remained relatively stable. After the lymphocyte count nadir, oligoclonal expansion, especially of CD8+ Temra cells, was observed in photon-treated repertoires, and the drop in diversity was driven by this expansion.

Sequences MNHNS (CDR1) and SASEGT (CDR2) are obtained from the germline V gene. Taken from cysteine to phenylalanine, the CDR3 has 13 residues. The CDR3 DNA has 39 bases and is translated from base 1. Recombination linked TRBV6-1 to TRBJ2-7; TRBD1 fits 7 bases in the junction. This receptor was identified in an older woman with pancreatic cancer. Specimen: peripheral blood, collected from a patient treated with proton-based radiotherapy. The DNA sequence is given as TGCCCCCTTGACCGGGACAGCGTTTACGAGCAGTACTTC. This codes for CPLDRDSVYEQYF.